These 3 T cell receptor beta chains share one sample of origin, sequenced in a study of shared T cell receptors in the human thymus. Sequencing was performed with immunoSEQ multiplex PCR; in TCRdb, only in-frame clones are kept and a portion is missing. The repertoire holds roughly 410,000 clones, more than 85% seen once, with about 0.02% in the top ten. The sequencing sample was made of thymocytes. These receptors were obtained from a human donor.

The chain links TRBV27 to TRBJ2-7; 8 nucleotides agree with TRBD1. The germline CDR1 and CDR2 sequences are MNHEY and SMNVEV (reference sequence). Trimming cost V 7 bases and J 3 bases; bases outside gene matches: 23. CDR3 length: 19 amino acids. This chain's CDR3 is CASTKIGAGGDRMSYEQYF. The CDR3 bases are TGTGCCAGCACCAAAATTGGGGCAGGGGGCGATCGGATGAGCTACGAGCAGTACTTC.

The gene calls are TRBV28 and TRBJ2-7, with D perhaps TRBD2 (5 bases). V lost 5 bases to trimming and J lost 2 bases, with 25 bases between them. CDR1 is MDHEN and CDR2 is SYDVKM in the germline V gene. The CDR3 extends over 18 amino acids. In DNA, the CDR3 is TGTGCCAGCAGTCTTCCCCCCGGACCTCAGGTCGGGGCCTACGAGCAGTACTTC. Protein sequence: CASSLPPGPQVGAYEQYF.

This sequence joins TRBV5-1 and TRBJ2-7; D remains ambiguous. V gave up 4 bases and J gave up 1 base, with 9 bases separating them. CDR3 length equals 13 residues. From germline, CDR1 is SGHRS and CDR2 YFSETQ. The CDR3 DNA reads as TGCGCCAGCAGCCTGAACAAGTCCTACGAGCAGTACTTC. It specifies CASSLNKSYEQYF.